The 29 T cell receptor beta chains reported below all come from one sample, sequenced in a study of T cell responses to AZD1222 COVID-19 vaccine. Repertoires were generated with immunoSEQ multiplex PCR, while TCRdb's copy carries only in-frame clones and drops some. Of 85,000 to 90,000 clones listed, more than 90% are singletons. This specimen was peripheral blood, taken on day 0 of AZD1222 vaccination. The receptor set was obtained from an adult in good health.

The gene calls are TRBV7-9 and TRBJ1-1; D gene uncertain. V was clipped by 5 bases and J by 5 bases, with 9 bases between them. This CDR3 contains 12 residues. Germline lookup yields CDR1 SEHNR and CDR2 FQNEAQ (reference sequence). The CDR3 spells CASSLGPTEAFF. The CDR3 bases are TGTGCCAGCAGCCTAGGACCGACTGAAGCTTTCTTT.

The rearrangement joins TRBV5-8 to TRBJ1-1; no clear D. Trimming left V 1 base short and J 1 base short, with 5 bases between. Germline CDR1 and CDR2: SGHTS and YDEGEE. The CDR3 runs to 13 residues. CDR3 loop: CASSLYPNTEAFF. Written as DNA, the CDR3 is TGTGCCAGCAGCTTGTACCCGAACACTGAAGCTTTCTTT.

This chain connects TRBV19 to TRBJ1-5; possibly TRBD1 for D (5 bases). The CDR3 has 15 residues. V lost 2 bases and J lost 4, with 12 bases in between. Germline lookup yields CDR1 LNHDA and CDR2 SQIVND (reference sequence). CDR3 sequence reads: CASSIRGSVNQPQHF. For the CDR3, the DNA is TGTGCCAGTAGTATAAGGGGTTCGGTAAATCAGCCCCAGCATTTT.

CDR3 DNA sequence: TGTGCCAGCAGCCCCCCGCTATCACCCCTCCACTTT. This encodes CASSPPLSPLHF. The rearrangement uses TRBV2 and TRBJ1-6; the D is unclear. The CDR3 has 12 amino acids. Germline CDR1 reads SNHLY; CDR2 reads FYNNEI. V was clipped by 6 bases and J by 10 bases, with 10 bases between them.

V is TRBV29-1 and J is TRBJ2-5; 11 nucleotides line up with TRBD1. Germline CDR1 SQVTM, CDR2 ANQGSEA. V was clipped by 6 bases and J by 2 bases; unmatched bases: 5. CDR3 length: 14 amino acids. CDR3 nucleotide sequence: TGCAGCGTGGGGACAGGGGGAGGTCAAGAGACCCAGTACTTC. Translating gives CSVGTGGGQETQYF.

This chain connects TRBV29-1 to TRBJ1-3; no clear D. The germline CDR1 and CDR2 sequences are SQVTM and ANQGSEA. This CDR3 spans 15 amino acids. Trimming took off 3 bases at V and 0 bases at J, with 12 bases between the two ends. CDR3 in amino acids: CSVDKAGDSGNTIYF. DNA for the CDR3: TGCAGCGTTGACAAGGCCGGGGACTCTGGAAACACCATATATTTT.

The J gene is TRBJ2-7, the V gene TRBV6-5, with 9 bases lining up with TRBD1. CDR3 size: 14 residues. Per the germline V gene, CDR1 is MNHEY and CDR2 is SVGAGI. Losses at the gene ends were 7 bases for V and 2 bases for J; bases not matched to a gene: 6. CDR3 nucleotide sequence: TGTGCCAGCATCGGACAGGGGTTAACCTACGAGCAGTACTTC. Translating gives CASIGQGLTYEQYF.

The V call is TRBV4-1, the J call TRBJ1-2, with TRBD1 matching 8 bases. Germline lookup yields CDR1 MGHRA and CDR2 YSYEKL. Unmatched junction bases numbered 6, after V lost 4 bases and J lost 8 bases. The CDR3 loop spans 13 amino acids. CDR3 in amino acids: CASSPETGAGYTF. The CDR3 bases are TGCGCCAGCAGCCCAGAGACAGGGGCCGGCTACACCTTC.

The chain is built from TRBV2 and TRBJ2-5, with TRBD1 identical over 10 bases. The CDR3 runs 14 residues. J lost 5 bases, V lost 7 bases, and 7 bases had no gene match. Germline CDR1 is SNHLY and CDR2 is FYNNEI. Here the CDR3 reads CASTTGGQGETQYF. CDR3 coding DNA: TGTGCCAGCACAACGGGGGGACAGGGGGAGACCCAGTACTTC.

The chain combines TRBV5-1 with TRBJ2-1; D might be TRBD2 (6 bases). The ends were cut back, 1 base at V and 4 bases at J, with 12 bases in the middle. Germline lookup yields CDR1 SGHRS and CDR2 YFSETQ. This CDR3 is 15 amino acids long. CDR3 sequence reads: CASSLSGVTYNEQFF. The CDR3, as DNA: TGCGCCAGCAGCTTGTCGGGGGTCACTTACAATGAGCAGTTCTTC.

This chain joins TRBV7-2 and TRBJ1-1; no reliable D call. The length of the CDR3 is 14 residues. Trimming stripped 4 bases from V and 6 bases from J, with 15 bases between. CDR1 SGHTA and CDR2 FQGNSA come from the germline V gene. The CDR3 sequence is CASSSQKTISEAFF. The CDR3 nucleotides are TGTGCCAGCAGCTCTCAAAAAACGATCTCTGAAGCTTTCTTT. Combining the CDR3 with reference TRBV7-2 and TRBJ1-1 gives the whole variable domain GAGVSQSPSNKVTEKGKDVELRCDPISGHTALYWYRQSLGQGLEFLIYFQGNSAPDKSGLPSDRFSAERTGGSVSTLTIQRTQQEDSAVYLCASSSQKTISEAFFGQGTRLTVV.

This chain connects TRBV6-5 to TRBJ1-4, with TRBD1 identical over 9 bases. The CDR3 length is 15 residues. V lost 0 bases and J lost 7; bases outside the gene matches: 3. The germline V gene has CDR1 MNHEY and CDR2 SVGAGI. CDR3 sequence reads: CASSYSGQGTEKLFF. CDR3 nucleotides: TGTGCCAGCAGTTACTCGGGACAGGGAACTGAAAAACTGTTTTTT.

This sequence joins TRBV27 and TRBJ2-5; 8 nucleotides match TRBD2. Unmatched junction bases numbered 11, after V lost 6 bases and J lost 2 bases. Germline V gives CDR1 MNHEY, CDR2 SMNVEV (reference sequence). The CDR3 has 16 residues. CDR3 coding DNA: TGTGCCAGCAGCCCCTTCGGGAGACTAGCGCAAGAGACCCAGTACTTC. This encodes CASSPFGRLAQETQYF.

This CDR3 is CSVEGQGARYTF. The CDR3, as DNA: TGCAGCGTTGAAGGACAGGGGGCTCGCTACACCTTC. V and J are TRBV29-1 and TRBJ1-2, with TRBD1 matching 10 bases. Germline trimming cut 1 base from V and 9 bases from J; bases unmatched to any gene: 2. This CDR3 has 12 amino acids. Germline V CDR1 and CDR2: SQVTM, ANQGSEA.

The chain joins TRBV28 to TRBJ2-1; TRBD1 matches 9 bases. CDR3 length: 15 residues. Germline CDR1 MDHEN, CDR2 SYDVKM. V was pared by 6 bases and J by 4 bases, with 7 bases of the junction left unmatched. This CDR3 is CASSEVGQGYNEQFF. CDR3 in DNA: TGTGCCAGCAGCGAAGTGGGACAGGGTTACAATGAGCAGTTCTTC.

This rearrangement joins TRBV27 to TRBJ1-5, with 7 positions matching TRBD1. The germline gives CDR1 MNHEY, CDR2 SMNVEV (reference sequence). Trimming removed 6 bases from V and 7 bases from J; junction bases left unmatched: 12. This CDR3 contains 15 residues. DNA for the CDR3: TGTGCCAGCAGCTGGGACAGCAAGGGTAGCCAGCCCCAGCATTTT. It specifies CASSWDSKGSQPQHF.

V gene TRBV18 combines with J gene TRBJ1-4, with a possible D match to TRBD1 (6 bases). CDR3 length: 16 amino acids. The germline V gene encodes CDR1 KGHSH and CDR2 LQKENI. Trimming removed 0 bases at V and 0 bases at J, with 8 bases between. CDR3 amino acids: CASSPPGATTNEKLFF. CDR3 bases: TGTGCCAGCTCACCACCGGGGGCCACAACTAATGAAAAACTGTTTTTT.

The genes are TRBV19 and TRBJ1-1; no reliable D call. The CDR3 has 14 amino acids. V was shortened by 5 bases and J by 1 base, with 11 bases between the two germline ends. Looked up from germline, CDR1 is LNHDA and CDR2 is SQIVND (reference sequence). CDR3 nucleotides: TGTGCCAGTAGTCCTCGGAGAGGGAACACTGAAGCTTTCTTT. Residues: CASSPRRGNTEAFF.

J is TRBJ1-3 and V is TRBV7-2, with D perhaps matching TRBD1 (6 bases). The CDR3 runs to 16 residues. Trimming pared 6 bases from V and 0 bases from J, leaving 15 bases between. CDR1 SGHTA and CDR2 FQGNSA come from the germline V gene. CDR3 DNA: TGTGCCAGCAGGGATCGGAGGGGGAACTCTGGAAACACCATATATTTT. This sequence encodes CASRDRRGNSGNTIYF. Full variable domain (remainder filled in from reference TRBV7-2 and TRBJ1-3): GAGVSQSPSNKVTEKGKDVELRCDPISGHTALYWYRQSLGQGLEFLIYFQGNSAPDKSGLPSDRFSAERTGGSVSTLTIQRTQQEDSAVYLCASRDRRGNSGNTIYFGEGSWLTVV.

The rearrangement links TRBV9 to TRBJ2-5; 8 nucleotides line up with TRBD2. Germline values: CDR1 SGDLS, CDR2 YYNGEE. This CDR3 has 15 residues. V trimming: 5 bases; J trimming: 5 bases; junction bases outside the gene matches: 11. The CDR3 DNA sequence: TGTGCCAGCAGTTACGGGAGGGGACTTGGGGAGACCCAGTACTTC. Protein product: CASSYGRGLGETQYF.

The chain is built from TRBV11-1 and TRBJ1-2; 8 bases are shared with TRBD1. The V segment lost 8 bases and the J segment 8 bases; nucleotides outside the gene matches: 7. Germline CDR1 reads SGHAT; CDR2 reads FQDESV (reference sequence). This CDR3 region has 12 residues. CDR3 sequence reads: CASAKDRDGYTF. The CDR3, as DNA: TGTGCCAGCGCGAAGGACAGGGACGGCTACACCTTC.

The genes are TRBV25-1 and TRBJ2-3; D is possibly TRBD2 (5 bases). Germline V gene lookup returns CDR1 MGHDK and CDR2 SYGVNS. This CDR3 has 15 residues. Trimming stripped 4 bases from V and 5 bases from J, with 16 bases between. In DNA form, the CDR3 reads TGTGCCAGCAGTGCCCTAGGCGGGCAAGGAGATACGCAGTATTTT. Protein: CASSALGGQGDTQYF.

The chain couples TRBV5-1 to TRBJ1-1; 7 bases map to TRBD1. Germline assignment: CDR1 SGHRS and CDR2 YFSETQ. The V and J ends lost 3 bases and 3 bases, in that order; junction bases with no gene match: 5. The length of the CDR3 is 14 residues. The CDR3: CASSSDRVHTEAFF. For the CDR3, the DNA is TGCGCCAGCAGCTCCGACAGGGTGCACACTGAAGCTTTCTTT.

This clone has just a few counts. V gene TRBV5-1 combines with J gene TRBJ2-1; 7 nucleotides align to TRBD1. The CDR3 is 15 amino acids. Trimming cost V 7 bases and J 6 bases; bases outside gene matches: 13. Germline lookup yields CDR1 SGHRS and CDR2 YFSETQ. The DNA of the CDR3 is TGCGCCAGCTGCGTCCGTCCGACAGGGACCAATGAGCAGTTCTTC. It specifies CASCVRPTGTNEQFF.

CDR3 sequence: CASSAGTSGRDEQFF. In DNA form, the CDR3 reads TGCGCCAGCAGTGCTGGGACTAGCGGGCGCGATGAGCAGTTCTTC. This chain joins TRBV10-1 and TRBJ2-1, with 12 nucleotides matching TRBD2. The CDR3 has 15 amino acids. The V segment lost 4 bases and the J segment 8 bases; nucleotides outside the gene matches: 6. Germline V lookup: CDR1 WNHNN, CDR2 SYGVQD (reference sequence).

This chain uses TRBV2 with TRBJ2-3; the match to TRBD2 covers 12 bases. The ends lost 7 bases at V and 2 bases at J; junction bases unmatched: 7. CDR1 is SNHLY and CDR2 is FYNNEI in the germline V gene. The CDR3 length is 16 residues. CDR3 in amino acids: CASKRTSGVNTDTQYF. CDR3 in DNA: TGTGCCAGCAAACGGACTAGCGGGGTCAACACAGATACGCAGTATTTT.

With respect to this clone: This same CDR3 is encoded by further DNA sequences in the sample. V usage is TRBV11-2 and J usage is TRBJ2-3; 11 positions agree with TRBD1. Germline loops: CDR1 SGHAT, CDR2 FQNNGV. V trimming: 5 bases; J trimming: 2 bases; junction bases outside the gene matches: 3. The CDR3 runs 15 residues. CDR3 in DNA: TGTGCCAGCAGCCCAGGACAGGGGGCCACAGATACGCAGTATTTT. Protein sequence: CASSPGQGATDTQYF.

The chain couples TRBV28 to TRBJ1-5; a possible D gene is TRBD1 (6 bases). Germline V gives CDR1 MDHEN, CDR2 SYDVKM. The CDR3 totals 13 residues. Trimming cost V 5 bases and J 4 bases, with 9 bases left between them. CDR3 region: CASSTDSNQPQHF. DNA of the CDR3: TGTGCCAGCAGTACGGACAGTAATCAGCCCCAGCATTTT.

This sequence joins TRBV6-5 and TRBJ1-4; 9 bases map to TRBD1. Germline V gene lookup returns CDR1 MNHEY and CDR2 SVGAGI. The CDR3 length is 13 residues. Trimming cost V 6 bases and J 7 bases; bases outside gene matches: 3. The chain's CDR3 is CASSGTGREKLFF. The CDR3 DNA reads TGTGCCAGCAGCGGGACAGGGCGTGAAAAACTGTTTTTT.